The 2 T cell receptor beta chains listed next were all sequenced from one sample in a study of blood T cell repertoires in COVID-19. This table comes from immunoSEQ multiplex PCR, and its TCRdb copy is limited to in-frame clones, with some not included. The top ten clones hold 7.1% of a sample with about 350,000 clones, 70% to 90% of them seen once. The source material was peripheral blood. Receptors originate from a woman in her sixties with COVID-19, enrolled during active disease.

The chain carries TRBV4-1 and TRBJ2-3; perhaps TRBD2 as D (5 bases). The CDR3 consists of 15 residues. Trimming shortened V by 3 bases and J by 0 bases, and 10 bases separated the two germline ends. Germline assignment: CDR1 MGHRA and CDR2 YSYEKL. The CDR3 reads CASSQGRGSTDTQYF. Here the CDR3 DNA reads TGCGCCAGCAGCCAGGGGAGAGGGAGCACAGATACGCAGTATTTT.

The chain joins TRBV5-1 to TRBJ1-4, with 11 nucleotides matching TRBD1. Germline lookup yields CDR1 SGHRS and CDR2 YFSETQ. This CDR3 is 16 amino acids long. V dropped 5 bases and J dropped 5; count of bases not matched to a gene: 8. CDR3 sequence: CASSQGQGALNEKLFF. Here the CDR3 DNA reads TGCGCCAGCAGTCAAGGACAGGGGGCTTTAAATGAAAAACTGTTTTTT. The whole variable domain, remainder taken from reference TRBV5-1 and TRBJ1-4, is KAGVTQTPRYLIKTRGQQVTLSCSPISGHRSVSWYQQTPGQGLQFLFEYFSETQRNKGNFPGRFSGRQFSNSRSEMNVSTLELGDSALYLCASSQGQGALNEKLFFGSGTQLSVL.